These T cell receptor beta chains were read from a single sample in a study of CD8 T cells in ankylosing spondylitis. TCRdb ran MiXCR on the 5' RACE reads and lists one entry per CDR3 protein. Of fewer than 400,000 distinct CDR3 sequences in the sample, roughly 14% were seen once. Sequences were obtained from blood, either unsorted or a sorted T cell fraction (not recorded which). These receptors were collected from a male donor with ankylosing spondylitis or in good health (not recorded which). Both conserved end residues are part of each CDR3. A D gene is named only where the DNA matches it firmly. The listing skips clone size in some rows; elsewhere it reads once, few, many or a size class.

TRBJ2-2 | - | TRBV2 | many | CASSQTPTGELFF | TGTGCCAGCAGCCAGACACCTACCGGGGAGCTGTTTTTT
TRBJ2-7 | - | TRBV7-9 | - | CASSRDIYEQYF | TGTGCCAGCAGCCGGGACATCTACGAGCAGTACTTC
TRBJ2-5 | - | TRBV7-2 | - | CASSLSDYPETQYF | TGTGCCAGCAGCTTATCGGACTATCCAGAGACCCAGTACTTC
TRBJ2-7 | - | TRBV3-1 | - | CASSQAGTTGQYF | TGTGCCAGCAGCCAAGCCGGGACAACTGGGCAGTACTTC
TRBJ2-5 | - | TRBV20-1 | - | CSASGLQETQYF | TGCAGTGCTAGCGGCCTACAAGAGACCCAGTACTTC
TRBJ2-7 | - | TRBV5-5 | - | CASSLIAQAYEQYF | TGTGCCAGCAGCCTGATTGCACAGGCCTACGAGCAGTACTTC
TRBJ2-7 | - | TRBV25-1 | once | CASSDRWNYEQYF | TGTGCCAGCAGTGATCGCTGGAACTACGAGCAGTACTTC
TRBJ2-3 | - | TRBV12-3/TRBV12-4 | few | CASSGSADTQYF | TGTGCCAGCAGCGGGAGCGCAGATACGCAGTATTTT
TRBJ1-1 | TRBD1 | TRBV20-1 | few | CSAPGQPSNTEAFF | TGCAGTGCTCCGGGACAGCCTTCGAACACTGAAGCTTTCTTT
TRBJ2-7 | TRBD1 | TRBV5-1 | - | CASGYPGQGYEQYF | TGCGCCAGCGGTTACCCGGGACAGGGGTACGAGCAGTACTTC
TRBJ2-7 | TRBD2 | TRBV27 | many | CASSQGLAGEYEQYF | TGTGCCAGCAGCCAAGGACTAGCGGGAGAGTACGAGCAGTACTTC
TRBJ2-4 | TRBD1 | TRBV6-1 | - | CASRGQGLAKNIQYF | TGTGCCAGCAGGGGACAGGGGCTAGCCAAAAACATTCAGTACTTC
TRBJ1-2 | - | TRBV12-3/TRBV12-4 | few | CASSTINYGYTF | TGTGCCAGCAGTACCATTAACTATGGCTACACCTTC
TRBJ2-7 | - | TRBV20-1 | - | CSALDSGAPYEQYF | TGCAGTGCCCTCGACAGCGGCGCCCCCTACGAGCAGTACTTC
TRBJ1-6 | - | TRBV27 | - | CASSLLDSPLHF | TGTGCCAGCAGTTTACTTGATTCACCCCTCCACTTT
TRBJ2-2 | - | TRBV14 | once | CASSQGKRELFF | TGTGCCAGCAGCCAAGGGAAACGGGAGCTGTTTTTT
TRBJ2-3 | - | TRBV9 | - | CASSGGLDGGWGTDTQYF | TGTGCCAGCAGCGGAGGGCTGGATGGGGGATGGGGGACAGATACGCAGTATTTT
TRBJ2-7 | - | TRBV7-6 | - | CASSLTNSLHEQYF | TGTGCCAGCAGCTTAACAAATAGTCTCCACGAGCAGTACTTC
TRBJ2-3 | - | TRBV18 | - | CASSRSRDGTQYF | TGTGCCAGCTCACGGAGCAGGGATGGTACGCAGTATTTT
TRBJ1-5 | - | TRBV10-3 | - | CAISGSGGSVQPQHF | TGTGCCATCAGTGGGAGCGGGGGCTCGGTTCAGCCCCAGCATTTT
TRBJ2-1 | - | TRBV4-1 | - | CASSQDRTEQFF | TGCGCCAGCAGTCAAGACCGAACGGAGCAGTTCTTC
TRBJ2-7 | - | TRBV6-2/TRBV6-3 | - | CASSYLGVYEQYF | TGTGCCAGCAGTTACCTGGGAGTCTACGAGCAGTACTTC
TRBJ1-1 | - | TRBV5-1 | few | CASSLTPRRAGVNTEAFF | TGCGCCAGCAGCCTAACCCCCCGCCGGGCAGGAGTGAACACTGAAGCTTTCTTT